A single sample is the source of the 3 T cell receptor beta chains below, sequenced in a study of shared clonotypes between healthy human individuals. Sequencing was performed with immunoSEQ multiplex PCR; in TCRdb, only in-frame clones are kept and a portion is missing. The sample lists nearly 500,000 clones, about 79% occurring once. What was sequenced was PBMCs. These receptors were obtained from a woman between 40 and 55 years old in good health. Some clones in this sample may be carry-over from other donors' samples.

This chain uses TRBV18 with TRBJ1-2; 8 nucleotides match TRBD1. This CDR3 region has 17 residues. Germline lookup yields CDR1 KGHSH and CDR2 LQKENI. The ends lost 3 bases at V and 0 bases at J; junction bases unmatched: 9. CDR3 DNA sequence: TGTGCCAGCTCACCCGGACAGGGCGGGGGATCTAACTATGGCTACACCTTC. This gives the protein CASSPGQGGGSNYGYTF.

This chain uses TRBV19 with TRBJ2-7, with TRBD2 matching over 9 bases. CDR1 LNHDA and CDR2 SQIVND come from the germline V gene (reference sequence). The CDR3 is made up of 19 amino acids. V trimming: 4 bases; J trimming: 6 bases; junction bases outside the gene matches: 22. The CDR3 DNA reads TGTGCCAGTAGTAAATGGGAACTAAGTGGCGGGAGGGCCATGATCGAGCAGTACTTC. Translation gives CASSKWELSGGRAMIEQYF.

CDR3 bases: TGCGCCAGCAGGAACGGGTTGGGCGCTTTCTTT. The encoded protein is CASRNGLGAFF. The chain is built from TRBV5-1 and TRBJ1-1; D is unclear. Germline V gives CDR1 SGHRS, CDR2 YFSETQ. CDR3 length: 11 amino acids. The V end lost 5 bases, the J end lost 11 bases, and 13 bases lay between the germline ends.